The present entry profiles one T cell receptor beta chain with its context. Between the trimmed V and J ends, which lost 3 bases and 4 bases, there was a span of 16 bases. The germline gives CDR1 MNHEY, CDR2 SMNVEV (reference sequence). There are 16 residues in the CDR3. This sample was taken from a study of blood T cell repertoires in COVID-19. About the study: PBMCs, B-cell-depleted T cells, or T cells were the source of the cDNA or gDNA that made up the material.

The table came from immunoSEQ multiplex PCR; TCRdb's copy has only in-frame clones and leaves some out. The sample contains fewer than 40,000 clones, about 80% of which appear only once. Material: peripheral blood. This TCR was sampled from a man at least 80 years old with active or convalescent COVID-19. The rearrangement uses TRBV27 and TRBJ1-5; D might be TRBD1 (6 bases). In DNA form, the CDR3 reads TGTGCCAGCAGTTTGTCGGCAGGGGACCGTAATCAGCCCCAGCATTTT. Its translation is CASSLSAGDRNQPQHF.